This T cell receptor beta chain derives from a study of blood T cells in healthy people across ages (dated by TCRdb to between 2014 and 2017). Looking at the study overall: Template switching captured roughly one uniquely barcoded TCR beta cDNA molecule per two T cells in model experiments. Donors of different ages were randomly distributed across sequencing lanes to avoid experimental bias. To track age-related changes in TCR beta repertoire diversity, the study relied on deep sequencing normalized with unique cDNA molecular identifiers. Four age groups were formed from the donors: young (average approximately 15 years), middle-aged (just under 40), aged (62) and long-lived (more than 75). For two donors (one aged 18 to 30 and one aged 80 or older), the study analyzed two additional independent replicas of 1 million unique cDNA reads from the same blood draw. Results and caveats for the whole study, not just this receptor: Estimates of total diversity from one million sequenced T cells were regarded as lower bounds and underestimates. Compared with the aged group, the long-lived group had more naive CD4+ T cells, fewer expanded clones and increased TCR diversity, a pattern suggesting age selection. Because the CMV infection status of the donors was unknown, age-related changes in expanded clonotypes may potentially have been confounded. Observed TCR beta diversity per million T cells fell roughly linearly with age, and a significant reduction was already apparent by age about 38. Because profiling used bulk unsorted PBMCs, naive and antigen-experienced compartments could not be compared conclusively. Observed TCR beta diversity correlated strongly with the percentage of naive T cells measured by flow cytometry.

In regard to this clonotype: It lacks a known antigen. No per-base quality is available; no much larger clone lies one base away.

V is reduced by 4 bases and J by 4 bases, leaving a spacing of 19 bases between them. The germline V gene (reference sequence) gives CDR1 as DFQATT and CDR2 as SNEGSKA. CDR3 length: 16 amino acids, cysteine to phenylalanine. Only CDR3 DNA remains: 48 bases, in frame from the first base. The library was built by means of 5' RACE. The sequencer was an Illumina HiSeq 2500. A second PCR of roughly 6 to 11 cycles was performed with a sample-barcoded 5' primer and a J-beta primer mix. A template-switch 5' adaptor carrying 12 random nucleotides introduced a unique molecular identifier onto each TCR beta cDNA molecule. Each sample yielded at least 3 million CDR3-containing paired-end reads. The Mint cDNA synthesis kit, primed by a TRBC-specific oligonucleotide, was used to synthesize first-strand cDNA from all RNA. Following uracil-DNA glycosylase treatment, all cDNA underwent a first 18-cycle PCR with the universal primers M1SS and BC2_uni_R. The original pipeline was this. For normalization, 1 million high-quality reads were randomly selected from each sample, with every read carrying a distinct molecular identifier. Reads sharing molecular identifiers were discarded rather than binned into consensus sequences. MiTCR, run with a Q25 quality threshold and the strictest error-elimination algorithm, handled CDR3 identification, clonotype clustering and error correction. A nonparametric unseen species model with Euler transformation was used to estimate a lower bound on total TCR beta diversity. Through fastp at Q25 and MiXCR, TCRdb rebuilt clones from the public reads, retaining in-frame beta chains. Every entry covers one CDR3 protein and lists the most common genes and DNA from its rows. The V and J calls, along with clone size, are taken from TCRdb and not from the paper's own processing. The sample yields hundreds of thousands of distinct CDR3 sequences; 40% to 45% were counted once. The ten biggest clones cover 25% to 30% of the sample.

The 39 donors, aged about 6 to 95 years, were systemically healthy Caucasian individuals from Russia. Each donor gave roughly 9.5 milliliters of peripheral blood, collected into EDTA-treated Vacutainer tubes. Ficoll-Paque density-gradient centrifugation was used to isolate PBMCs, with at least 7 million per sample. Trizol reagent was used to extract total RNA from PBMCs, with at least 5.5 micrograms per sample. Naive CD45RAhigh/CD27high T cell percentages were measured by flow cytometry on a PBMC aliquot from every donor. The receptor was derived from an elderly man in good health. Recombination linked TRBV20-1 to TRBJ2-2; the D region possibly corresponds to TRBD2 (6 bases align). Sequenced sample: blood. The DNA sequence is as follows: TGCAGTGCTAATTGGTCCCCCGGGAGAGGCACCGGGGAGCTGTTTTTT. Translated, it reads CSANWSPGRGTGELFF.